One and the same sample provided the 19 T cell receptor beta chains below, sequenced in a study of T cell responses to AZD1222 COVID-19 vaccine. The repertoire was sequenced with immunoSEQ multiplex PCR; TCRdb's copy has only in-frame clones and lacks some. This table holds about 99,000 clones, 75% to 90% found once. Sequences were derived from peripheral blood, sampled on day 0 of AZD1222 vaccination. Every receptor here comes from an adult in good health.

V usage is TRBV10-3 and J usage is TRBJ1-2, with D hard to call. From germline, CDR1 is ENHRY and CDR2 SYGVKD. Trimming removed 5 bases from V and 3 bases from J, with 19 bases in between. This CDR3 comprises 16 residues. CDR3 sequence (DNA): TGTGCCATCAGTACTGCGGTGGACCGTGTTGACTATGGCTACACCTTC. Protein product: CAISTAVDRVDYGYTF.

This chain joins TRBV18 and TRBJ2-7; tentative D call: TRBD2 (5 bases). Per the germline V gene, CDR1 is KGHSH and CDR2 is LQKENI. The CDR3 is 15 amino acids. Trimming pared 3 bases from V and 0 bases from J, leaving 12 bases between. The CDR3 DNA sequence: TGTGCCAGCTCACCTCCCCTAGCTAACTCCTACGAGCAGTACTTC. Translating it yields CASSPPLANSYEQYF. The whole variable domain, filled in from reference TRBV18 and TRBJ2-7, reads NAGVMQNPRHLVRRRGQEARLRCSPMKGHSHVYWYRQLPEEGLKFMVYLQKENIIDESGMPKERFSAEFPKEGPSILRIQQVVRGDSAAYFCASSPPLANSYEQYFGPGTRLTVT.

J is TRBJ1-5 and V is TRBV6-4; D may be TRBD1 (6 bases). Germline V gene lookup returns CDR1 MRHNA and CDR2 SNTAGT. Trimming took 3 bases from V and 0 from J, leaving 21 bases between them. CDR3 length equals 19 residues. The CDR3 here is CASSDPCRDKDNSNQPQHF. The CDR3 bases are TGTGCCAGCAGTGATCCTTGCCGGGACAAAGACAATAGCAATCAGCCCCAGCATTTT.

The chain couples TRBV11-1 to TRBJ2-1; 7 bases are a match to TRBD1. Germline V gene data show CDR1 as SGHAT and CDR2 as FQDESV (reference sequence). This CDR3 contains 16 residues. After removal of 3 bases from V and 3 bases from J, the junction contained 8 bases not matched to a gene. The CDR3 region has the DNA TGTGCCAGCAGCTTTGACAGGGAAGGGCGCTACAATGAGCAGTTCTTC. As protein: CASSFDREGRYNEQFF.

The rearrangement uses TRBV3-1 (or the pseudogene TRBV3-2) and TRBJ1-2, with D possibly TRBD1 on 5 matching bases. CDR1 and CDR2 from the germline V gene are LGHDT and YNNKEL (reference sequence). V lost 3 bases and J 6 bases, leaving 14 bases between the germline ends. The CDR3 runs 14 residues. This CDR3 reads CASSHQGPVNGYTF. The DNA of the CDR3 is TGTGCCAGCAGCCATCAGGGACCAGTAAATGGCTACACCTTC.

The J gene is TRBJ1-5, the V gene TRBV4-1; D is undetermined. This CDR3 has 18 amino acids. Germline V gene data show CDR1 as MGHRA and CDR2 as YSYEKL. V lost 2 bases, J lost 1 base, and 18 bases lay in between. Here the CDR3 DNA reads TGCGCCAGCAGCCAATTTTTGTCGGGAGGCTCAAGCAATCAGCCCCAGCATTTT. Its protein product is CASSQFLSGGSSNQPQHF.

The chain couples TRBV7-2 to TRBJ2-5, with D maybe TRBD2 (6 bases). Trimming cost V 7 bases and J 4 bases, with 16 bases left between them. The length of the CDR3 is 14 residues. Germline V gives CDR1 SGHTA, CDR2 FQGNSA. CDR3 sequence (DNA): TGTGCCAGCAACAAACGGGACGGGGGAGAGACCCAGTACTTC. It specifies CASNKRDGGETQYF.

This clone was observed a single time. The V and J genes are TRBV5-4 and TRBJ2-7; D might be TRBD1 (5 bases). V was clipped by 4 bases and J by 4 bases, with 9 bases between them. The CDR3 consists of 12 residues. Looked up from germline, CDR1 is SGHNT and CDR2 is YYREEE (reference sequence). The CDR3 nucleotides are TGTGCCAGCAGCAAAACAGGATACGAGCAGTACTTC. It codes for CASSKTGYEQYF.

This sequence joins TRBV5-8 and TRBJ2-7; tentative D call: TRBD2 (5 bases). The V end was cut by 4 bases, the J end by 1 base, with 15 bases between. Looked up from germline, CDR1 is SGHTS and CDR2 is YDEGEE. The CDR3 contains 15 residues. The CDR3 DNA is TGTGCCAGCAGCGCCCCCGGGATAGTTTCCTACGAGCAGTACTTC. Its protein product is CASSAPGIVSYEQYF.

The rearrangement links TRBV2 to TRBJ1-2, with D perhaps TRBD1 (6 bases). CDR1 and CDR2 (germline): SNHLY, FYNNEI. CDR3 length: 23 residues. Trimming stripped 2 bases from V and 6 bases from J, with 40 bases between. The CDR3 coding sequence is TGTGCCAGCAGTGAATTAAGACAGGCGAAACCAACAAAGGACCACCCTAGGATTAATGGCTACACCTTC. As protein: CASSELRQAKPTKDHPRINGYTF.

The V call is TRBV5-6, the J call TRBJ1-2; D remains unclear. With 1 base removed from V and 0 bases from J, the gap between germline ends came to 10 bases. Germline V gene sequence: CDR1 SGHDT, CDR2 YYEEEE. The CDR3 sequence is 15 residues long. CDR3 amino acids: CASSLRSATNYGYTF. As DNA, the CDR3 is TGTGCCAGCAGCTTGAGGTCGGCTACTAACTATGGCTACACCTTC.

Note on this clone: Other nucleotide sequences from this sample produce the same CDR3. V and J are TRBV6-5 and TRBJ2-7; 10 nucleotides match TRBD1. This CDR3 comprises 14 residues. Per the germline V gene, CDR1 is MNHEY and CDR2 is SVGAGI. With 6 bases clipped from V and 3 bases from J, the junction kept 5 bases outside the gene matches. CDR3 sequence: CASSPGQGNYEQYF. For the CDR3, the DNA is TGTGCCAGCAGCCCGGGACAGGGGAACTACGAGCAGTACTTC.

The chain couples TRBV2 to TRBJ1-2; D is unclear. CDR1 SNHLY and CDR2 FYNNEI come from the germline V gene. The CDR3 has 11 amino acids. V lost 3 bases and J 7 bases, leaving 6 bases between the germline ends. The CDR3: CASSESVGYTF. In DNA form, the CDR3 reads TGTGCCAGCAGTGAGAGTGTTGGCTACACCTTC.

This sequence joins TRBV2 and TRBJ2-7; either TRBD1 or TRBD2 may fit D (5 bases each). The CDR3 totals 16 residues. The germline CDR1 and CDR2 sequences are SNHLY and FYNNEI. V was clipped by 4 bases and J by 3 bases, with 19 bases between them. The CDR3 sequence: CASSGGLSDPLYEQYF. CDR3 in DNA: TGTGCCAGCAGTGGGGGCCTTAGCGATCCCCTCTACGAGCAGTACTTC.

This clone has a handful of counts. The chain uses TRBV6-1 and TRBJ1-3, with TRBD1 as a possible D gene (6 bases). V was clipped by 3 bases and J by 1 base, with 13 bases between them. The germline V gene encodes CDR1 MNHNS and CDR2 SASEGT. The CDR3 totals 16 residues. The CDR3 region has the DNA TGTGCCAGCAGTGATTGGGGGGCCGGATCTGGAAACACCATATATTTT. This translates into CASSDWGAGSGNTIYF.

V and J are TRBV28 and TRBJ1-3; D is perhaps TRBD1 (6 bases). The V and J ends lost 6 bases and 1 base respectively, with 13 bases between them. Germline CDR1 reads MDHEN; CDR2 reads SYDVKM. The CDR3 has 15 residues. DNA for the CDR3: TGTGCCAGCAGACCCCAGGGGATTTCTGGAAACACCATATATTTT. It translates to CASRPQGISGNTIYF.

The chain joins TRBV5-6 to TRBJ1-5, with a possible D match to TRBD1 (5 bases). V gave up 0 bases and J gave up 2 bases, with 9 bases separating them. The CDR3 spans 15 residues. Germline V gene sequence: CDR1 SGHDT, CDR2 YYEEEE. The CDR3 sequence: CASSLGGSGNQPQHF. In DNA form, the CDR3 reads TGTGCCAGCAGCTTGGGGGGGTCGGGCAATCAGCCCCAGCATTTT. Complete variable domain (other parts from reference TRBV5-6 and TRBJ1-5): DAGVTQSPTHLIKTRGQQVTLRCSPKSGHDTVSWYQQALGQGPQFIFQYYEEEERQRGNFPDRFSGHQFPNYSSELNVNALLLGDSALYLCASSLGGSGNQPQHFGDGTRLSIL.

The chain joins TRBV20-1 to TRBJ1-6; D is undetermined. Germline CDR1 is DFQATT and CDR2 is SNEGSKA (reference sequence). Deletions cut 3 bases from V and 7 bases from J, with 10 bases between. The CDR3 sequence is 13 residues long. CDR3 in amino acids: CSASPVPNSPLHF. The CDR3 region has the DNA TGCAGTGCTAGTCCGGTGCCCAATTCACCCCTCCACTTT.

DNA of the CDR3: TGTGCCAGAAGCACCCCCGCCGGGGGAGCTGGCAATCAGCCCCAGCATTTT. This codes for CARSTPAGGAGNQPQHF. The V gene is TRBV5-3, the J gene TRBJ1-5; a weak D match, TRBD1 (5 bases). TRBV5-3 is assigned to the ORF class and has an uncertain function. Between the trimmed V and J ends, which lost 4 bases and 2 bases, there was a span of 19 bases. The CDR3 contains 17 residues.